These 15 T cell receptor beta chains were sequenced from one sample in a study of shared clonotypes between healthy human individuals. Measured with immunoSEQ multiplex PCR; TCRdb has only the in-frame clones, and not every one. The repertoire has some 1,600,000 clones, 95% to 99% of them found once; the top ten carry roughly 0.4%. The sequenced sample was naive CD4+ T cells sorted from blood. The subset denotes: CD45RA+ positively selected. These receptors all stem from a man aged 30 to 45 in good health.

The chain is built from TRBV20-1 and TRBJ2-7, with D hard to call. Germline values: CDR1 DFQATT, CDR2 SNEGSKA (reference sequence). V lost 7 bases, J lost 0 bases, and 7 bases lay in between. This CDR3 has 11 amino acids. The CDR3: CSGRVSYEQYF. The CDR3 region has the DNA TGCAGTGGAAGGGTCTCCTACGAGCAGTACTTC.

The genes are TRBV13 and TRBJ2-7; D is uncertain. Trimming cost V 0 bases and J 3 bases, with 3 bases left between them. Germline lookup yields CDR1 PRHDT and CDR2 FYEKMQ (reference sequence). The CDR3 runs to 12 residues. This CDR3 reads CASSLGNYEQYF. CDR3 in DNA: TGTGCCAGCAGCTTAGGAAACTACGAGCAGTACTTC.

The gene calls are TRBV7-2 and TRBJ2-3; the match to TRBD2 covers 9 bases. Germline loops: CDR1 SGHTA, CDR2 FQGNSA. The CDR3 is 16 amino acids. Trimming cost V 4 bases and J 6 bases; bases outside gene matches: 11. CDR3 region: CASSSTSGRVGDTQYF. CDR3 nucleotides: TGTGCCAGCAGCTCAACTAGCGGGCGGGTAGGGGATACGCAGTATTTT.

With regard to this clone: This specimen includes other DNA sequences encoding the same CDR3. J is TRBJ2-3 and V is TRBV5-1; maybe TRBD1 (6 bases). Germline lookup yields CDR1 SGHRS and CDR2 YFSETQ. This CDR3 contains 14 residues. Trimming left V 0 bases short and J 2 bases short, with 7 bases between. The CDR3 reads CASSLGTATDTQYF. The CDR3 coding sequence is TGCGCCAGCAGCTTGGGGACAGCCACAGATACGCAGTATTTT.

The V gene is TRBV5-6, the J gene TRBJ2-3, with unresolved D. Trimming stripped 4 bases from V and 1 base from J, with 10 bases between. The CDR3 extends over 14 amino acids. Per the germline V gene, CDR1 is SGHDT and CDR2 is YYEEEE. This CDR3 reads CASSPDGRTDTQYF. The CDR3 DNA reads as TGTGCCAGCAGCCCGGACGGACGCACAGATACGCAGTATTTT.

This chain links TRBV9 with TRBJ2-2; 8 nucleotides agree with TRBD1. Germline V gene lookup returns CDR1 SGDLS and CDR2 YYNGEE. The CDR3 totals 16 residues. The V gene end was trimmed by 4 bases and the J gene end by 8 bases; junction bases not matched to a gene: 13. The CDR3 sequence: CASSSQDRVRDGELFF. For the CDR3, the DNA is TGTGCCAGCAGCTCCCAGGACAGGGTTCGAGATGGGGAGCTGTTTTTT.

The chain combines TRBV5-6 with TRBJ2-5; 10 positions match TRBD1. Germline values: CDR1 SGHDT, CDR2 YYEEEE. V dropped 0 bases and J dropped 5; count of bases not matched to a gene: 4. The CDR3 runs 15 residues. The CDR3 is CASSLGQGAGETQYF. In DNA form, the CDR3 reads TGTGCCAGCAGCTTGGGACAGGGGGCTGGGGAGACCCAGTACTTC.

V is TRBV10-1 and J is TRBJ2-1; D ambiguous. The V gene's germline CDR1 is WNHNN and CDR2 SYGVQD (reference sequence). Trimming removed 2 bases at V and 12 bases at J, with 14 bases between. CDR3 size: 13 residues. The CDR3 DNA reads as TGCGCCAGCAGTGAGACATACAATGAGCGGCAGTTCTTC. It codes for CASSETYNERQFF.

V is TRBV5-1 and J is TRBJ1-3; no reliable D call. V was clipped by 1 base and J by 9 bases, with 20 bases between them. The CDR3 contains 16 residues. The V gene's germline CDR1 is SGHRS and CDR2 YFSETQ. The CDR3, as DNA: TGCGCCAGCAGCTTGACGCACTCTTTGGCCTTGAGCACCATATATTTT. This sequence encodes CASSLTHSLALSTIYF.

The V call is TRBV19, the J call TRBJ2-1; 12 positions agree with TRBD2. The ends lost 3 bases at V and 3 bases at J; junction bases unmatched: 6. Per the germline V gene, CDR1 is LNHDA and CDR2 is SQIVND (reference sequence). CDR3 length: 17 residues. The CDR3 region has the DNA TGTGCCAGTAGTATCTCCGGGACTAGCGGGTTCTACAATGAGCAGTTCTTC. Protein: CASSISGTSGFYNEQFF.

The gene calls are TRBV5-4 and TRBJ2-7; weak D call: TRBD2 (5 bases). Germline CDR1 and CDR2: SGHNT and YYREEE (reference sequence). Trimming pared 4 bases from V and 0 bases from J, leaving 14 bases between. There are 15 residues in the CDR3. CDR3 sequence: CASSVRDRSSYEQYF. CDR3 sequence (DNA): TGTGCCAGCAGCGTGAGGGATCGGAGCTCCTACGAGCAGTACTTC.

J is TRBJ1-5 and V is TRBV28, with TRBD1 as a possible D gene (6 bases). The germline V gene has CDR1 MDHEN and CDR2 SYDVKM. This CDR3 spans 12 amino acids. Between the trimmed V and J ends, which lost 9 bases and 6 bases, there was a span of 12 bases. The CDR3 region has the DNA TGTGCCAGTCGGGACATTGTTCAGCCCCAGCATTTT. This encodes CASRDIVQPQHF.

The chain links TRBV7-8 to TRBJ1-2; TRBD1 matches 8 bases. From germline, CDR1 is SGHVS and CDR2 FQNEAQ. V shed 4 bases and J 5 bases; nucleotides not matched to a gene: 24. This CDR3 is built from 20 residues. CDR3 sequence: CASSSKTAGGGLTGGYGYTF. As DNA, the CDR3 is TGTGCCAGCAGCTCCAAAACCGCAGGGGGCGGGTTGACCGGTGGTTATGGCTACACCTTC.

The chain couples TRBV27 to TRBJ1-1; 7 bases align to TRBD1. The CDR3 runs to 15 residues. Trimming at V came to 5 bases and at J to 1 base, leaving 7 bases not matched to a gene. Germline loops: CDR1 MNHEY, CDR2 SMNVEV (reference sequence). In DNA form, the CDR3 reads TGTGCCAGCAGTATACGGACAGGACCGAACACTGAAGCTTTCTTT. Protein product: CASSIRTGPNTEAFF.

This clone was observed once. The chain has TRBV9 and TRBJ2-5; D is unresolved. Germline V gives CDR1 SGDLS, CDR2 YYNGEE. The CDR3 runs 14 residues. The germline V and J ends were trimmed by 0 bases and 3 bases, with 9 bases remaining between them. CDR3 nucleotides: TGTGCCAGCAGCGTAGGGAACGCCGAAGAGACCCAGTACTTC. Translated: CASSVGNAEETQYF.